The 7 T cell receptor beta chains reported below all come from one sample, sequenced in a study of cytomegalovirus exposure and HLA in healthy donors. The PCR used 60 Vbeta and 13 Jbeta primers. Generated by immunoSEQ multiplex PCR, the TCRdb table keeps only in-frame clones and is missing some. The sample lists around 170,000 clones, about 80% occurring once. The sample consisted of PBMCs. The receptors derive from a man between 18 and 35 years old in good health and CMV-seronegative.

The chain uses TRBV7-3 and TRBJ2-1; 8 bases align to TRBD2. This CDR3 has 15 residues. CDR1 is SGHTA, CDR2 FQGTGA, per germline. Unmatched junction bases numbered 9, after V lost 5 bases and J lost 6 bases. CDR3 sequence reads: CASSAASSGFNEQFF. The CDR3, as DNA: TGTGCCAGCAGCGCGGCCTCTAGCGGGTTCAATGAGCAGTTCTTC.

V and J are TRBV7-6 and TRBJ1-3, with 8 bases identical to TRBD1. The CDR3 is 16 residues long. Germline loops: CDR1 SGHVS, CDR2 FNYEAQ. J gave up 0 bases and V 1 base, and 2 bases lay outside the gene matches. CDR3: CASSLGTGISGNTIYF. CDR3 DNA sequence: TGTGCCAGCAGCTTAGGGACAGGGATCTCTGGAAACACCATATATTTT.

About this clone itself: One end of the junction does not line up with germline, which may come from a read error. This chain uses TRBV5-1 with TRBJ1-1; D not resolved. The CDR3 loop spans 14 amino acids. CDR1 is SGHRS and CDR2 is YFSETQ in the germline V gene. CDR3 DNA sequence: TGTGCCAGCAGCTTGTTTGGGAGGAACACTGAAGCTTTCTTT. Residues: CASSLFGRNTEAFF.

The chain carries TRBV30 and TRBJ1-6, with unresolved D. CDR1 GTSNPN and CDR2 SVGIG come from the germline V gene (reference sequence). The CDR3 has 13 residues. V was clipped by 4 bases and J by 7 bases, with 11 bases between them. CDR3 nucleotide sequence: TGTGCCTGGACAGGAGGGTTCAATTCACCCCTCCACTTT. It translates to CAWTGGFNSPLHF. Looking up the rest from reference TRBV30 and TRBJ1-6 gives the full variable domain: SQTIHQWPATLVQPVGSPLSLECTVEGTSNPNLYWYRQAAGRGLQLLFYSVGIGQISSEVPQNLSASRPQDRQFILSSKKLLLSDSGFYLCAWTGGFNSPLHFGNGTRLTVT.

The CDR3 DNA reads as TGTGCCAGCAGCTTCGGGGGGGCCGGCACAGATACGCAGTATTTT. Encoded protein: CASSFGGAGTDTQYF. This chain links TRBV28 with TRBJ2-3, with 8 positions matching TRBD2. The V gene's germline CDR1 is MDHEN and CDR2 SYDVKM. The CDR3 spans 15 residues. The ends lost 6 bases at V and 1 base at J; junction bases unmatched: 6.

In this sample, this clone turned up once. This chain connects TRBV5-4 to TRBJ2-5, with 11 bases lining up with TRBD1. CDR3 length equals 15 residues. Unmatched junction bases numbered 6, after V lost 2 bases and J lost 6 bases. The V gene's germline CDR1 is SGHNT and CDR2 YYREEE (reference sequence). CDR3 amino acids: CASSFPGTGGQTQYF. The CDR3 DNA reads TGTGCCAGCAGCTTCCCCGGGACAGGGGGGCAGACCCAGTACTTC.

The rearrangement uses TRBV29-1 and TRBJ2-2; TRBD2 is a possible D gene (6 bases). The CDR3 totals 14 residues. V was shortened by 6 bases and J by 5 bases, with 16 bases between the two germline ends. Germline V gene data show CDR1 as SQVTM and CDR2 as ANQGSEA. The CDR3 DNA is TGCAGCGTGAGACGGGACGCGGGGACCGGGGAGCTGTTTTTT. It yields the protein CSVRRDAGTGELFF.